This T cell receptor beta chain was recorded in a study of blood T cell repertoires in COVID-19. Study as a whole: The origin of the acute and convalescent COVID-19 samples was the United States, Italy and Spain. Nucleic acid was either cDNA or gDNA, and it came from T cells, B-cell-depleted T cells, or PBMCs.

CDR1 is MNHEY and CDR2 is SMNVEV in the germline V gene (reference sequence). V shed 6 bases and J 6 bases; nucleotides not matched to a gene: 5. The CDR3 is made up of 14 amino acids. Seattle's cohort entered during active infection and was followed longitudinally. As handled by the study authors: Quantification of nucleated cells was approximated via reference gene primer amplification. Data came from immunoSEQ multiplex PCR; TCRdb stores just in-frame clones and leaves some out. The V and J calls and clone size come from that table; D and trimming were worked out from the DNA. The top ten clones hold around 2% of a sample with about 300,000 clones, about nine tenths of them seen once.

The source of this sequence is a woman in her 30s with COVID-19, enrolled during active disease. V usage is TRBV27 and J usage is TRBJ1-4, with 9 bases identical to TRBD1. Sequenced: peripheral blood. The CDR3 loop reads CASRTGGGYEKLFF. DNA for the CDR3: TGTGCCAGCAGGACAGGGGGGGGGTATGAAAAACTGTTTTTT.